The rows below give T cell receptor beta chains drawn from one sample of a study of shared clonotypes between healthy human individuals. Libraries were prepared by immunoSEQ multiplex PCR; TCRdb keeps only in-frame clonotypes and omits some of them. The sample carries some 800,000 clones, over 90% recorded once. Sequencing input: naive CD8+ T cells sorted from blood. Receptors were obtained from a man between 25 and 39 years old in good health. Both conserved end residues are part of each CDR3. The D gene is left open where the match is weak. Clone sizes are given selectively: once, few, many, or a class where the clone is expanded.

J: TRBJ2-2; D: .; size: .; V: TRBV13; DNA: TGTGCCAGCGGGGTGGGCACCGGGGAGCTGTTTTTT; CDR3: CASGVGTGELFF
J: TRBJ2-7; D: TRBD2; size: .; V: TRBV27; DNA: TGTGCCAGCAGGCCCCTCCTAGCGGGCTCCTACGAGCAGTACTTC; CDR3: CASRPLLAGSYEQYF
J: TRBJ2-3; D: .; size: .; V: TRBV5-1; DNA: TGCGCCAGCAGCTTTTCCGCGGTGGATACGCAGTATTTT; CDR3: CASSFSAVDTQYF
J: TRBJ2-7; D: .; size: .; V: TRBV4-1; DNA: TGCGCCAGCAGCCAAAATTGGCAGGGGTACTACGAGCAGTACTTC; CDR3: CASSQNWQGYYEQYF
J: TRBJ2-7; D: .; size: .; V: TRBV5-1; DNA: TGCGCCAGCAGCGAGCGGACAGCCTTCTACGAGCAGTACTTC; CDR3: CASSERTAFYEQYF
J: TRBJ2-3; D: TRBD2; size: .; V: TRBV13; DNA: TGTGCCAGCAGCACTGAACTAGCGGGAGATAACACAGATACGCAGTATTTT; CDR3: CASSTELAGDNTDTQYF
J: TRBJ2-7; D: .; size: .; V: TRBV7-9; DNA: TGTGCCAGCAGCTCACCCGGGACCGAATCCTACGAGCAGTACTTC; CDR3: CASSSPGTESYEQYF
J: TRBJ2-3; D: .; size: .; V: TRBV5-4; DNA: TGTGCCAGCTTGCCCGGGAATGGACAGCCGGGTAGAGAAGATACGCAGTATTTT; CDR3: CASLPGNGQPGREDTQYF
J: TRBJ2-1; D: TRBD2; size: .; V: TRBV5-1; DNA: TGCGCCAGCAGCACCGGGACTAGCGGGAGGGGTTTCAGTGAGCAGTTCTTC; CDR3: CASSTGTSGRGFSEQFF
J: TRBJ2-1; D: .; size: .; V: TRBV7-9; DNA: TGTGCCAGCAGCTCCCCTCTGGACACCTCGGATGAGCAGTTCTTC; CDR3: CASSSPLDTSDEQFF
J: TRBJ2-3; D: .; size: .; V: TRBV7-7; DNA: TGTGCCAGCAGCTTAGCCCTCTCCGACGATACGCAGTATTTT; CDR3: CASSLALSDDTQYF
J: TRBJ2-1; D: .; size: .; V: TRBV6-5; DNA: TGTGCCAGCAGTTACAGCCGGGCGGGATCCTACAATGAGCAGTTCTTC; CDR3: CASSYSRAGSYNEQFF
J: TRBJ2-1; D: TRBD2; size: .; V: TRBV25-1; DNA: TGTGCCAGCAGTGAAACCGGGGGGTTTGGGAACAATGAGCAGTTCTTC; CDR3: CASSETGGFGNNEQFF
J: TRBJ1-2; D: .; size: .; V: TRBV6-5; DNA: TGTGCCAGCAGTTACGCGAATCTGGGGTGGTATGGCTACACCTTC; CDR3: CASSYANLGWYGYTF
J: TRBJ2-7; D: TRBD1; size: .; V: TRBV2; DNA: TGTGCCAGCAGCCCCGGGACAGCAAGAACCTACGAGCAGTACTTC; CDR3: CASSPGTARTYEQYF
J: TRBJ2-3; D: TRBD2; size: .; V: TRBV14; DNA: TGTGCCAGCAGCCCGACTAGCGTGAGCACAGATACGCAGTATTTT; CDR3: CASSPTSVSTDTQYF
J: TRBJ2-7; D: TRBD1; size: once; V: TRBV5-4; DNA: TGTGCCAGCAGTCTGGACAGGTCCCAATTCTACGAGCAGTACTTC; CDR3: CASSLDRSQFYEQYF
J: TRBJ2-5; D: TRBD2; size: .; V: TRBV7-2; DNA: TGTGCCAGCAGCTTATCGGAGCGGGGCTATTGGGGCCAGTACTTC; CDR3: CASSLSERGYWGQYF
J: TRBJ2-2; D: TRBD2; size: .; V: TRBV27; DNA: TGTGCCAGCAGTTGGACTAGCGGAACCGGGGAGCTGTTTTTT; CDR3: CASSWTSGTGELFF
J: TRBJ1-1; D: TRBD1; size: .; V: TRBV7-9; DNA: TGTGCCAGCAGCCCCGGACAGGAGGTTGTTTACACTGAAGCTTTCTTT; CDR3: CASSPGQEVVYTEAFF
J: TRBJ2-7; D: TRBD2; size: .; V: TRBV4-1; DNA: TGCGCCAGCAGCCAAAACATAGCGGGTTTCTCCTACGAGCAGTACTTC; CDR3: CASSQNIAGFSYEQYF
J: TRBJ2-5; D: .; size: .; V: TRBV19; DNA: TGTGCCAGTAGTATCGGGATTCGGATCCAAGAGACCCAGTACTTC; CDR3: CASSIGIRIQETQYF
J: TRBJ1-1; D: .; size: once; V: TRBV4-3; DNA: TGCGCCAGCAGCCAAGGAGTTGGAGTCTCAGCTTTCTTT; CDR3: CASSQGVGVSAFF
J: TRBJ2-1; D: .; size: .; V: TRBV11-2; DNA: TGTGCCAGCAGCCGGGTGGCTGGGGGGCGGCCAGACTACAATGAGCAGTTCTTC; CDR3: CASSRVAGGRPDYNEQFF
J: TRBJ2-1; D: .; size: .; V: TRBV27; DNA: TGTGCCAGCAGTTTATCGCTAGCATCCTACAATGAGCAGTTCTTC; CDR3: CASSLSLASYNEQFF
J: TRBJ2-3; D: TRBD2; size: .; V: TRBV29-1; DNA: TGCAGCGTTGTCCGGGCTAGCGGGATAGCTGATACGCAGTATTTT; CDR3: CSVVRASGIADTQYF
J: TRBJ1-2; D: .; size: once; V: TRBV29-1; DNA: TGCAGCGTTGGAACAGAGACTAACTATGGCTACACCTTC; CDR3: CSVGTETNYGYTF
J: TRBJ2-7; D: TRBD1; size: .; V: TRBV19; DNA: TGTGCCAGTAGTACCGACCGGGACAGGGGTCCACCCTACGAGCAGTACTTC; CDR3: CASSTDRDRGPPYEQYF
J: TRBJ2-7; D: TRBD2; size: .; V: TRBV27; DNA: TGTGCCAGCAGTTTTCAGGCGGGAGGGACCAGAACCTACGAGCAGTACTTC; CDR3: CASSFQAGGTRTYEQYF
J: TRBJ1-1; D: .; size: .; V: TRBV27; DNA: TGTGCCAGCAGTTTATTAGAGAACACTGAAGCTTTCTTT; CDR3: CASSLLENTEAFF
J: TRBJ2-5; D: TRBD2; size: .; V: TRBV7-8; DNA: TGTGCCAGCAGCTTAGTGTCCTCCGGGCTAGCGGGATTAGAGACCCAGTACTTC; CDR3: CASSLVSSGLAGLETQYF
J: TRBJ2-1; D: .; size: .; V: TRBV12-2; DNA: TGTGCAAGTCGCTTATGCGGCGGCTCCTACAATGAGCAGTTCTTC; CDR3: CASRLCGGSYNEQFF
J: TRBJ2-7; D: TRBD1; size: .; V: TRBV11-2; DNA: TGTGCCAGTGGGACAGGGGAGTCCTACGAGCAGTACTTC; CDR3: CASGTGESYEQYF
J: TRBJ2-1; D: TRBD2; size: .; V: TRBV7-6; DNA: TGTGCCAGCAGCTCTGGGGTAGCGGGAGTCAATGAGCAGTTCTTC; CDR3: CASSSGVAGVNEQFF
J: TRBJ2-3; D: .; size: .; V: TRBV28; DNA: TGTGCCAGCACCACGGGACGCTTCACAGATACGCAGTATTTT; CDR3: CASTTGRFTDTQYF
J: TRBJ2-3; D: .; size: .; V: TRBV7-9; DNA: TGTGCCAGCAGCTTGTTTAAGGAGGACGTAGATACGCAGTATTTT; CDR3: CASSLFKEDVDTQYF
J: TRBJ2-7; D: .; size: .; V: TRBV2; DNA: TGTGCCAGCATTCCCACTTTATCCTACGAGCAGTACTTC; CDR3: CASIPTLSYEQYF
J: TRBJ2-2; D: .; size: .; V: TRBV4-2; DNA: TGTGCCAGCAGCTCGGGGGGCAGGGTAGTCGCGAACACCGGGGAGCTGTTTTTT; CDR3: CASSSGGRVVANTGELFF
J: TRBJ1-1; D: TRBD1; size: .; V: TRBV28; DNA: TGTGCCAGCAGTTCCGACCTACAGGGGAAATCTGAAGCTTTCTTT; CDR3: CASSSDLQGKSEAFF
J: TRBJ1-1; D: TRBD1; size: .; V: TRBV4-1; DNA: TGCGCCAGCAGCCAAGAAACAGGGGGCTGGAGCACTGAAGCTTTCTTT; CDR3: CASSQETGGWSTEAFF
J: TRBJ2-7; D: .; size: .; V: TRBV9; DNA: TGTGCCAGCAGCGCCCAGGGGGGTGGGGAGCAGTACTTC; CDR3: CASSAQGGGEQYF
J: TRBJ2-7; D: .; size: .; V: TRBV5-1; DNA: TGCGCCAGCAGCTCGGAGACCGGGGCCTCCTACGAGCAGTACTTC; CDR3: CASSSETGASYEQYF
J: TRBJ1-1; D: .; size: .; V: TRBV12-5; DNA: TGTGCTAGTCCCAGCGGGGGAGCTTTCTTT; CDR3: CASPSGGAFF
J: TRBJ2-7; D: .; size: .; V: TRBV29-1; DNA: TGCAGCGTGGGATACCTGACAGGAGCCGCCGGCGAGCAGTACTTC; CDR3: CSVGYLTGAAGEQYF
J: TRBJ1-1; D: .; size: .; V: TRBV28; DNA: TGTGCCAGCAGTTTGGGGGGAACTCTGAACACTGAAGCTTTCTTT; CDR3: CASSLGGTLNTEAFF
J: TRBJ2-3; D: TRBD1; size: .; V: TRBV5-1; DNA: TGCGCCACCTCGGGACAGGGGAGAATTGACACAGATACGCAGTATTTT; CDR3: CATSGQGRIDTDTQYF
J: TRBJ2-1; D: TRBD2; size: once; V: TRBV5-1; DNA: TGCGCCAGCAGCCCGGAGGTAGGGCTAGCGGAATACAATGAGCAGTTCTTC; CDR3: CASSPEVGLAEYNEQFF
J: TRBJ1-2; D: .; size: .; V: TRBV11-2; DNA: TGTGCCAGCAGCCCCGGGGCAGGCAACCCCTCAAACTATGGCTACACCTTC; CDR3: CASSPGAGNPSNYGYTF
J: TRBJ2-7; D: TRBD2; size: .; V: TRBV5-8; DNA: TGTGCCAGCAGCGACACTGAGGGACTAGCGGGAGGAGAAAACTACGAGCAGTACTTC; CDR3: CASSDTEGLAGGENYEQYF
J: TRBJ2-7; D: .; size: .; V: TRBV11-2; DNA: TGTGCCAGCAGCTCCGGCCTCGGGGACGAAGGACTCGAGCAGTACTTC; CDR3: CASSSGLGDEGLEQYF
J: TRBJ2-1; D: .; size: .; V: TRBV25-1; DNA: TGTGCCAGCAGTGAATACAGGGGCAATGAGCAGTTCTTC; CDR3: CASSEYRGNEQFF
J: TRBJ2-1; D: TRBD2; size: .; V: TRBV7-9; DNA: TGTGCCAGCAGCGCCCAGGGGACTAGCGTGCGGGACTACAATGAGCAGTTCTTC; CDR3: CASSAQGTSVRDYNEQFF
J: TRBJ1-2; D: TRBD1; size: .; V: TRBV6-5; DNA: TGTGCCAGCAGTTTAGGACAGGGTTTGTTTGGTCATGGCTACACCTTC; CDR3: CASSLGQGLFGHGYTF
J: TRBJ2-3; D: TRBD2; size: .; V: TRBV23-1; DNA: TGCGCCAGCGTCTGGGACTATTTGCGTAGCACAGATACGCAGTATTTT; CDR3: CASVWDYLRSTDTQYF
J: TRBJ2-7; D: .; size: .; V: TRBV13; DNA: TGTGCCAGCAGCTCTCCGGGACAACACTCCTACGAGCAGTACTTC; CDR3: CASSSPGQHSYEQYF